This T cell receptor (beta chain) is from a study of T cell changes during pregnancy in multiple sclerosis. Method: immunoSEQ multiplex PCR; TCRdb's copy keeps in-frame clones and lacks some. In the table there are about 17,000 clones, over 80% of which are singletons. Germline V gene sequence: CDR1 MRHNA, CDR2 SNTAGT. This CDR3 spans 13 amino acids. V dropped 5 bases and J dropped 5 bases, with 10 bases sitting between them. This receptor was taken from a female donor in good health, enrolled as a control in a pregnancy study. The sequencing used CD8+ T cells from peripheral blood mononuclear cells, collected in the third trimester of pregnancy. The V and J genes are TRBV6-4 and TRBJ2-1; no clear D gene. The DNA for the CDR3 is TGTGCCAGCAGTCAGGCAGAGAACAATGAGCAGTTCTTC. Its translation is CASSQAENNEQFF.